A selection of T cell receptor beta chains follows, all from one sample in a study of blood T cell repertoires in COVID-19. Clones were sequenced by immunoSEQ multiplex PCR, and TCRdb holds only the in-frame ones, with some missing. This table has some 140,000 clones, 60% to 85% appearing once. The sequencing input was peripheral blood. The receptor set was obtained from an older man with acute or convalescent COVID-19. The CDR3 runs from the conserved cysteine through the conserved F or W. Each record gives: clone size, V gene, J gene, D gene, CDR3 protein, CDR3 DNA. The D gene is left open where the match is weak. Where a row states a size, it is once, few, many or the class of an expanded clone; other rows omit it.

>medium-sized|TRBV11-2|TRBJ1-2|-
CASSPKVRRGYTF
TGTGCCAGCAGCCCGAAGGTTAGGAGGGGCTACACCTTC
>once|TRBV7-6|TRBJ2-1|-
CASSLGGSYNEQFF
TGTGCCAGCAGCTTAGGAGGTAGCTACAATGAGCAGTTCTTC
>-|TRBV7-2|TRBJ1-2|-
CASSLGPKWYGGGDYGYTF
TGTGCCAGCAGCTTAGGCCCGAAGTGGTACGGGGGGGGCGACTATGGCTACACCTTC
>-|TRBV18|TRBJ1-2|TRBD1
CASSSQGSYGYTF
TGTGCCAGCTCTTCACAGGGGAGCTATGGCTACACCTTC
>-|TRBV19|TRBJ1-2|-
CASSISGTLYGYTF
TGTGCCAGTAGTATCTCCGGGACTCTCTATGGCTACACCTTC
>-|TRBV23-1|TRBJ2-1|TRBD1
CASIGTGEMSRSYNEQFF
TGCGCCAGCATCGGGACAGGGGAAATGTCTAGGTCCTACAATGAGCAGTTCTTC
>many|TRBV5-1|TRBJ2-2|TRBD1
CASSLGTGSGVTGELFF
TGCGCCAGCAGCCTCGGGACAGGGAGTGGGGTCACCGGGGAGCTGTTTTTT
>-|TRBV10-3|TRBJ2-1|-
CAISEQVYEQFF
TGTGCCATCAGTGAACAAGTCTATGAGCAGTTCTTC
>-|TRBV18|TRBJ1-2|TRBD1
CASSPGPGQSYGYTF
TGTGCCAGCTCACCCGGCCCGGGACAGAGCTATGGCTACACCTTC
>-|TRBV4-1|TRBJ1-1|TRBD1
CASSQGTGERNTEAFF
TGCGCCAGCAGCCAAGGGACAGGAGAGCGGAACACTGAAGCTTTCTTT
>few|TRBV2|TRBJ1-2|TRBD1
CASRKLDRPNYGYTF
TGTGCCAGCAGAAAACTGGACAGGCCCAACTATGGCTACACCTTC
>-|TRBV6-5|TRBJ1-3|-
CASGQGGNTIYF
TGTGCCAGCGGCCAGGGGGGAAACACCATATATTTT
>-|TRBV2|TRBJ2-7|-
CASSENRDTSYEQYF
TGTGCCAGCAGTGAAAACCGGGACACCTCCTACGAGCAGTACTTC
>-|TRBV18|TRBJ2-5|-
CASSPGLDKQETQYF
TGTGCCAGCTCACCTGGACTCGACAAACAAGAGACCCAGTACTTC
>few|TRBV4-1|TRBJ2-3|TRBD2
CASSLRSGGTDTQYF
TGCGCCAGCAGCCTCCGAAGCGGGGGCACAGATACGCAGTATTTT
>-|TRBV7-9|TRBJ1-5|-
CASSLGAGGNQPQHF
TGTGCCAGCAGCTTAGGTGCCGGGGGCAATCAGCCCCAGCATTTT
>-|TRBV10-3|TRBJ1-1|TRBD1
CATRAGQGVMNTEAFF
TGTGCCACGCGGGCCGGACAGGGCGTAATGAACACTGAAGCTTTCTTT
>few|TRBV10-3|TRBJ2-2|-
CAISEGAGAGTGELFF
TGTGCCATCAGTGAGGGGGCGGGGGCTGGCACCGGGGAGCTGTTTTTT
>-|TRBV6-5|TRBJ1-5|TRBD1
CASSYSGQGNQPQHF
TGTGCCAGCAGTTACTCGGGACAGGGAAATCAGCCCCAGCATTTT
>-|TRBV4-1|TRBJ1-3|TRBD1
CASSQGQGSGNTIYF
TGCGCCAGCAGCCAGGGACAGGGTTCTGGAAACACCATATATTTT
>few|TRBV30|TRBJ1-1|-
CAWTRGGMGKTEAFF
TGTGCCTGGACCCGGGGGGGGATGGGAAAAACTGAAGCTTTCTTT
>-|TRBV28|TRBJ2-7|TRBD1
CASSLFLGGTGLNEQYF
TGTGCCAGCAGTTTATTCCTTGGGGGGACAGGTCTCAACGAGCAGTACTTC